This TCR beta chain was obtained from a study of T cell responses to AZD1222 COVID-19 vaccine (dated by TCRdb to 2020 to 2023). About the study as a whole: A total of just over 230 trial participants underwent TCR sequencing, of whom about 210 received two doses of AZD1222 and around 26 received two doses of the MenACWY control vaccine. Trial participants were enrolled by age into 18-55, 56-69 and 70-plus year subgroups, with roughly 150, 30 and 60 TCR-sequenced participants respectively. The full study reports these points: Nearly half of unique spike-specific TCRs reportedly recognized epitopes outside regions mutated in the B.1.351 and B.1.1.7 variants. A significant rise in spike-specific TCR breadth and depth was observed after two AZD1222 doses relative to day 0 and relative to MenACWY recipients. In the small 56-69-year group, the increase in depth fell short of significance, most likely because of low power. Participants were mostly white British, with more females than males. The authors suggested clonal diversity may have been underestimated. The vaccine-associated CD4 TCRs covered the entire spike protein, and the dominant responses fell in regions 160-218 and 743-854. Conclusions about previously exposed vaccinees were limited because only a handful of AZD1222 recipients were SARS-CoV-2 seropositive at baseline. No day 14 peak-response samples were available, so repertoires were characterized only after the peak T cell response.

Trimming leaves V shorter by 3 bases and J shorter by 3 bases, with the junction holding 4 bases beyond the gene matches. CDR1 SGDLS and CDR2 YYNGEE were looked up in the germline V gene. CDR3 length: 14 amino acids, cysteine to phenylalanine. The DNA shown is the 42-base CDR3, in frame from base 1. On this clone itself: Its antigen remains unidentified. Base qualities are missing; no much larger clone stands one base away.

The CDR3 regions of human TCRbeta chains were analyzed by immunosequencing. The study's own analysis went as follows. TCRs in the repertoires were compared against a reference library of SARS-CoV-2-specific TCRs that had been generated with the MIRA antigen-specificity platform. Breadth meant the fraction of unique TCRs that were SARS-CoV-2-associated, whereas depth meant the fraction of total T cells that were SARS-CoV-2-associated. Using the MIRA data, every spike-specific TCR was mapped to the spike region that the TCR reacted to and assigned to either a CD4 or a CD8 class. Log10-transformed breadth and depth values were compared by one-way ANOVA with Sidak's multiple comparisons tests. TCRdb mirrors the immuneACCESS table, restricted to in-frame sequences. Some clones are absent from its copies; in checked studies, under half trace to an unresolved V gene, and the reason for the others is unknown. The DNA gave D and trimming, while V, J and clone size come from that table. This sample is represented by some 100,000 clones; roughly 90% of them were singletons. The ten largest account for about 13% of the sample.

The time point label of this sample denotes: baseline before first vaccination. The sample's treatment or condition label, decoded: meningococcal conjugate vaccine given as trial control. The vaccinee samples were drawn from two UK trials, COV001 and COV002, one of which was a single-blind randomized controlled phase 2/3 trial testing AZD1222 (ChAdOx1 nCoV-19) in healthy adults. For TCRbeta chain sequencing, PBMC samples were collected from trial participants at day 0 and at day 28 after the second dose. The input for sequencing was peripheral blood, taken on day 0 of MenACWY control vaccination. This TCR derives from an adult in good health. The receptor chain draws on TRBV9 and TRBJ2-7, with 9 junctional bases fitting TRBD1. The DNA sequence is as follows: TGTGCCAGCAGCGCCGGGACAGGGTACTACGAGCAGTACTTC. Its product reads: CASSAGTGYYEQYF.